This T cell receptor beta chain was found in a study of blood T cell repertoires in COVID-19. In the study overall: Spain, Italy and the United States supplied samples that represented acute and convalescent COVID-19. In each case, the material was cDNA or gDNA derived from T cells, B-cell-depleted T cells, or PBMCs.

Assay used: immunoSEQ multiplex PCR; TCRdb lists only in-frame clones, some missing. The data contain a few hundred thousand clones, less than 90% of them seen just once; the ten biggest clones take up about 5.4%. The CDR3 has 14 amino acids. V was clipped by 0 bases and J by 8 bases; unmatched bases: 9. The germline V gene encodes CDR1 GTSNPN and CDR2 SVGIG (reference sequence). The V call is TRBV30, the J call TRBJ1-2; 7 bases map to TRBD1. This TCR derives from a woman aged 45-65 years who had recovered from COVID-19. Sequenced sample: PBMCs or T cells enriched from blood (not recorded which). In nucleotides, the CDR3 is TGTGCCTGGAGTGTGGGGACAGCTATGGGCGGCTACACCTTC. Protein: CAWSVGTAMGGYTF.